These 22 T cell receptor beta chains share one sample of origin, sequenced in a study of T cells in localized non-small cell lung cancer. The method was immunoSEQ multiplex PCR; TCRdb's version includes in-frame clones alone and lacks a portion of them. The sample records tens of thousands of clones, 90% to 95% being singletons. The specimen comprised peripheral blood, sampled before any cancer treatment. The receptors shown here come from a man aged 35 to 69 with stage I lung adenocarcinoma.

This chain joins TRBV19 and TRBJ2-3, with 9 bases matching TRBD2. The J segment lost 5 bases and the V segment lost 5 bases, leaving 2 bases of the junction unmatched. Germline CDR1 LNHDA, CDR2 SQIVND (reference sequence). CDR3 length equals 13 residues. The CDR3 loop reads CASSAGGLDTQYF. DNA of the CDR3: TGTGCCAGTAGTGCGGGAGGGTTAGATACGCAGTATTTT.

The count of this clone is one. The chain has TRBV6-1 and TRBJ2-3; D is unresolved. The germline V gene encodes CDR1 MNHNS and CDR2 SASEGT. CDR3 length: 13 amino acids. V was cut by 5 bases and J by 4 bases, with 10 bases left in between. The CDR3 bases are TGTGCCAGCAGTCCCTCCGGCTCAGATACGCAGTATTTT. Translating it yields CASSPSGSDTQYF.

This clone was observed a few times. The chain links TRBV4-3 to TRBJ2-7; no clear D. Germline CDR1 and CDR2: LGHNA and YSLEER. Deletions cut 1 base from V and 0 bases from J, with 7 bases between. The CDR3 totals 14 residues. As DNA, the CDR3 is TGCGCCAGCAGCCAAGGACGTGCCTCCTACGAGCAGTACTTC. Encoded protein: CASSQGRASYEQYF.

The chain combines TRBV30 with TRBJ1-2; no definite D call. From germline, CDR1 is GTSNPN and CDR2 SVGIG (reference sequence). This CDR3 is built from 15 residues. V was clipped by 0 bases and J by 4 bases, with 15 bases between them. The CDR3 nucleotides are TGTGCCTGGAGTGTCGGGCTACCTGGAGGCTATGGCTACACCTTC. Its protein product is CAWSVGLPGGYGYTF. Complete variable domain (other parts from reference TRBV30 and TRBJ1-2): SQTIHQWPATLVQPVGSPLSLECTVEGTSNPNLYWYRQAAGRGLQLLFYSVGIGQISSEVPQNLSASRPQDRQFILSSKKLLLSDSGFYLCAWSVGLPGGYGYTFGSGTRLTVV.

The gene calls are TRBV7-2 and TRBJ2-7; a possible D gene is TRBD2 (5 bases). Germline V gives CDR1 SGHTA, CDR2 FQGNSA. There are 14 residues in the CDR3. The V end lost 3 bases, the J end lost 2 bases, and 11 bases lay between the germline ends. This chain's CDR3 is CASSFSAAAYEQYF. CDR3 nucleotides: TGTGCCAGCAGCTTCTCCGCAGCGGCCTACGAGCAGTACTTC. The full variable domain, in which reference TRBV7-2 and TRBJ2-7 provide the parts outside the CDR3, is GAGVSQSPSNKVTEKGKDVELRCDPISGHTALYWYRQSLGQGLEFLIYFQGNSAPDKSGLPSDRFSAERTGGSVSTLTIQRTQQEDSAVYLCASSFSAAAYEQYFGPGTRLTVT.

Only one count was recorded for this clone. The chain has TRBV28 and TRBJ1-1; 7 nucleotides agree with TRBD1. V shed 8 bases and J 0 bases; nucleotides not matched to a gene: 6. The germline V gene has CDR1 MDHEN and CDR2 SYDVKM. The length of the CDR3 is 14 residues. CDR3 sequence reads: CASRTGTVNTEAFF. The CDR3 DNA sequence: TGTGCCAGCCGAACCGGGACAGTGAACACTGAAGCTTTCTTT.

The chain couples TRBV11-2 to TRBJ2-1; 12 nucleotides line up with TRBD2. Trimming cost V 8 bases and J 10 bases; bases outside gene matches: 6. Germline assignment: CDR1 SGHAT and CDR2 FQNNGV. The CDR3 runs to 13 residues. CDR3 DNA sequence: TGTGCCAGCCGGACTAGCGGGAAGTTGGAGCAGTTCTTC. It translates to CASRTSGKLEQFF.

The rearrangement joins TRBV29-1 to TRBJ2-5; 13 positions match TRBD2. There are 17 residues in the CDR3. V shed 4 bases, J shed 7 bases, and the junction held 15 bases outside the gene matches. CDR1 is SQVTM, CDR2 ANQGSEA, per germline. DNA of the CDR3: TGCAGCGTTGCCCTAGGACTAGCGGGAGTCGTCGGCGGGACCCAGTACTTC. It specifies CSVALGLAGVVGGTQYF.

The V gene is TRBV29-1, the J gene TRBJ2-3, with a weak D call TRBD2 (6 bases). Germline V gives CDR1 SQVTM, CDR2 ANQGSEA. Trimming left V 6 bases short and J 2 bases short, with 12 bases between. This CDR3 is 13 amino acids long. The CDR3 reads CSVAGLLTDTQYF. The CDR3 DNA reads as TGCAGCGTCGCGGGACTTCTCACAGATACGCAGTATTTT.

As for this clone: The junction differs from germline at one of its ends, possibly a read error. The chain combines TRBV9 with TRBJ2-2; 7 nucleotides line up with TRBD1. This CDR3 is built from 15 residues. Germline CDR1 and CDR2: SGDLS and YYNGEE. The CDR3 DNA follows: TGTGCCAGCAGCTTAGAGGGGACAGCCACCCGGGAGCTGTTTTTT. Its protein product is CASSLEGTATRELFF.

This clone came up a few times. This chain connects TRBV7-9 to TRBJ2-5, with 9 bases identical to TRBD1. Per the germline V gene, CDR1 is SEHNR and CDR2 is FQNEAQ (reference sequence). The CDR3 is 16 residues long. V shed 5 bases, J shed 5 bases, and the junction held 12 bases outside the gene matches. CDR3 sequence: CASSETGTGSGETQYF. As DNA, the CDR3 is TGTGCCAGCAGCGAGACCGGGACAGGGAGTGGGGAGACCCAGTACTTC.

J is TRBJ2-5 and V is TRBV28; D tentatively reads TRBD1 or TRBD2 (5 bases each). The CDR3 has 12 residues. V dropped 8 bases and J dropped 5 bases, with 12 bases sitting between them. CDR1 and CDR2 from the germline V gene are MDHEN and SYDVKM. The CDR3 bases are TGTGCCAGCGCTCGGGACGGTGAGACCCAGTACTTC. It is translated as CASARDGETQYF.

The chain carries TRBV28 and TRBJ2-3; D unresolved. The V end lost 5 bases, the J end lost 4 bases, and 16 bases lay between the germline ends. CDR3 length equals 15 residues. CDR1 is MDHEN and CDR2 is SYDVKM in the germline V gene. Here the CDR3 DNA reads TGTGCCAGCAGTCTAGAGGTTGGAATCCCAGATACGCAGTATTTT. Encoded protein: CASSLEVGIPDTQYF.

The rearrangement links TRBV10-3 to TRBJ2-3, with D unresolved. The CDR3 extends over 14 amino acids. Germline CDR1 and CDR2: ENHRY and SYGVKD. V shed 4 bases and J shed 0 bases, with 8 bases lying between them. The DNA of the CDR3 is TGTGCCATCAGTGGTGGGCAGAGCACAGATACGCAGTATTTT. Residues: CAISGGQSTDTQYF.

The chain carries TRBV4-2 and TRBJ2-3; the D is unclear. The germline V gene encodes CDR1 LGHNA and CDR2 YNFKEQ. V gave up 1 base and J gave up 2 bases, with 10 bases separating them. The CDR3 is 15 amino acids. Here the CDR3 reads CASSQGVAYTDTQYF. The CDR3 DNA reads TGTGCCAGCAGCCAAGGGGTGGCGTACACAGATACGCAGTATTTT.

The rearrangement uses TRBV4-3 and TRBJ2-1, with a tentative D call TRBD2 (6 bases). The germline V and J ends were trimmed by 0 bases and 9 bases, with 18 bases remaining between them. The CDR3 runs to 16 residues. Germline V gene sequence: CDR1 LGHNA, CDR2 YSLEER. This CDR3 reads CASSQDEREPRGEQFF. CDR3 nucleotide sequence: TGCGCCAGCAGCCAAGATGAACGGGAGCCCCGGGGTGAGCAGTTCTTC.

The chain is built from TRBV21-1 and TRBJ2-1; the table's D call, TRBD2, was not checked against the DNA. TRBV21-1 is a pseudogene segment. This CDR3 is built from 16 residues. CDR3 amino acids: CASSKLLAGVGNEQFF. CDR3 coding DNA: TGTGCCAGCAGCAAACTCTTAGCGGGAGTTGGTAATGAGCAGTTCTTC.

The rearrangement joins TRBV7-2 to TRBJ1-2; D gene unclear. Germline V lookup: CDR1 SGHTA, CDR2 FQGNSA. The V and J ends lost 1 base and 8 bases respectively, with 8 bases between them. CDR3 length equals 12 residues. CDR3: CASSLVGEGYTF. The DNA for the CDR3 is TGTGCCAGCAGCTTAGTTGGGGAGGGCTACACCTTC. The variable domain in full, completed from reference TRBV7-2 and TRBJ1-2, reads GAGVSQSPSNKVTEKGKDVELRCDPISGHTALYWYRQSLGQGLEFLIYFQGNSAPDKSGLPSDRFSAERTGGSVSTLTIQRTQQEDSAVYLCASSLVGEGYTFGSGTRLTVV.

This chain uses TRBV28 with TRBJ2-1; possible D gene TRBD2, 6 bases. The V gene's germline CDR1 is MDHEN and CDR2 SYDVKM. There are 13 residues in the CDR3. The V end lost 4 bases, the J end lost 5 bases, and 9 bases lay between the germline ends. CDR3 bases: TGTGCCAGCAGTTGGTCGGGGGACAATGAGCAGTTCTTC. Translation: CASSWSGDNEQFF. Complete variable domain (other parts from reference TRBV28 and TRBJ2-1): DVKVTQSSRYLVKRTGEKVFLECVQDMDHENMFWYRQDPGLGLRLIYFSYDVKMKEKGDIPEGYSVSREKKERFSLILESASTNQTSMYLCASSWSGDNEQFFGPGTRLTVL.

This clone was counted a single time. CDR3 protein: CASSRKPPAPNSPLHF. DNA of the CDR3: TGCGCCAGCAGTCGGAAGCCCCCAGCCCCAAATTCACCCCTCCACTTT. V gene TRBV4-1 combines with J gene TRBJ1-6; D remains ambiguous. The CDR3 covers 16 residues. Germline V gene data show CDR1 as MGHRA and CDR2 as YSYEKL. The V and J ends lost 6 bases and 7 bases respectively, with 19 bases between them.

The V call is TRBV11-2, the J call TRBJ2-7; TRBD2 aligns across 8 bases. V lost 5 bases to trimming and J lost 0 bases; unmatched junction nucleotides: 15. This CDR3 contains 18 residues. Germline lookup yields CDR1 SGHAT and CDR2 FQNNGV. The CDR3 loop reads CASSHGGASGLFSYEQYF. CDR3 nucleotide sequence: TGTGCCAGCAGCCATGGGGGAGCTAGCGGGCTATTCTCCTACGAGCAGTACTTC.

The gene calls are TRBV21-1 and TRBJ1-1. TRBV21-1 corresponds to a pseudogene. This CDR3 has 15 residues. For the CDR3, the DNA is TGTGCCAGCAGCACCCGGGGACGGGTTAACACTGAAGCTTTCTTT. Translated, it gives CASSTRGRVNTEAFF.